This T cell receptor (beta chain) was sequenced for a study of T-cell memory formation after mild COVID-19. Overall study context: Largely, TCR clusters stayed within a single donor.

With 3 bases removed from V and 2 bases from J, the gap between germline ends came to 19 bases. CDR1 and CDR2 from the germline V gene are SNHLY and FYNNEI. This CDR3 contains 17 residues. Regarding the study as a whole: From day 15 to 85, contracting clones were balanced between CD4 and CD8, whereas later expanders leaned toward CD4+. Researchers report contracting CD4+ clones mostly in CM and EM, with CD8+ clones in EMRA.

From 5'RACE with constant-segment primers came TCR alpha and TCR beta cDNA libraries that carried sample barcodes and UMIs. TCRdb independently ran MiXCR on the 5' RACE reads; one entry per CDR3 protein. Of 500,000 to 550,000 distinct CDR3 sequences in the sample, around 20% were seen once. About this clonotype itself: What it binds is unknown.

The chain uses TRBV2 and TRBJ2-5; TRBD2 is a possible D gene (5 bases). The sequence was obtained from an adult woman who had mild COVID-19 (a few samples of this study predate the infection). Cell type and time point are not known. The sample taken for sequencing was PBMCs or a T cell subset sorted from them (not recorded which). This CDR3 reads CASSEGNGGFRQETQYF. The DNA for the CDR3 is TGTGCCAGCAGTGAGGGGAATGGAGGTTTTAGACAAGAGACCCAGTACTTC.